The present entry profiles one TCR beta chain with its context. Germline trimming cut 6 bases from V and 15 bases from J; bases unmatched to any gene: 7. Germline V gene sequence: CDR1 MNHEY, CDR2 SVGAGI. The CDR3 is made up of 11 amino acids. This record comes from a study of control samples from healthy donors and cancer patients. The protocol was immunoSEQ multiplex PCR, while the TCRdb copy is restricted to in-frame clones and leaves out a portion. The table has tens of thousands of clones, 75% to 90% seen once; the top ten hold roughly 44%. The chain links TRBV6-5 to TRBJ2-1; the match to TRBD2 covers 8 bases. Sample: blood. The receptor was derived from a man in his 60s in good health. CDR3 loop: CASREGLEGFF. For the CDR3, the DNA is TGTGCCAGCAGAGAGGGACTAGAAGGGTTCTTC.